This T cell receptor beta chain was captured in a study of blood T cells in healthy people across ages. This clonotype was counted a few times. The target antigen is unknown. Each donor was a healthy Caucasian individual from Russia, aged 6 to 90. Overall study findings and caveats: Age brought a roughly linear fall in TCR beta diversity measured per million T cells. PBMCs left unsorted prevented a conclusive naive versus antigen-experienced comparison.

A second 7 to 11 cycle PCR used barcoded and J-beta primers. TCRdb redid the calling of the 5' RACE reads with MiXCR, one entry per CDR3 protein. The table shows fewer than 950,000 distinct CDR3 sequences, with 53% occurring only once. The CDR3 spans 13 residues. Germline V gene sequence: CDR1 LGHDT, CDR2 YNNKEL (reference sequence). Trimming cost V 0 bases and J 7 bases, with 9 bases left between them. The source material was blood. The J gene is TRBJ1-1, the V gene TRBV3-1; D is uncertain. The source is a man older than 75 in good health. CDR3 in DNA: TGTGCCAGCAGCCAAGATTTACCAGATGAAGCTTTCTTT. Amino acids: CASSQDLPDEAFF.